This T cell receptor beta chain was sequenced for a study of HIV-infected patients and healthy controls. The germline V gene has CDR1 SGHTA and CDR2 FQGNSA. The CDR3 is 15 residues long. The V and J ends lost 3 bases and 2 bases, in that order; junction bases with no gene match: 5. Notes on the study in general: Healthy controls shared more CDR3 sequences between individuals than HIV-infected patients did. MAIT alpha-chain CDR3s were frequent in healthy controls, depleted in HIV+.

Whole blood was used without fractionation, so all unsorted peripheral T cells were included. cDNA was made from about 480 ng RNA using alpha and beta constant primers. Using multiplexing indices, alpha and beta chain libraries were generated apart by chain-specific third strand synthesis. A single primer pair per chain amplified all rearrangements, with per-molecule barcodes. Ligation attached cDNA to a 5' RACE adapter that carried a random hexamer and SP2 site. MiXCR, run by TCRdb on the 5' RACE reads, gives a single entry per CDR3 protein. There are fewer than 20,000 distinct CDR3 sequences in the sample; approximately 7% occur only once, and around 7.9% lies in the top ten. This clonotype has a count of ten or more. No antigen is known for it.

The sequencing sample was made of blood. V and J are TRBV7-2 and TRBJ2-5; TRBD2 matches 8 bases. The receptor comes from an adult in good health. The CDR3 nucleotides read TGTGCCAGCAGCTTTAGAGGGACTAGTCAAGAGACCCAGTACTTC. It is translated as CASSFRGTSQETQYF. Together with reference TRBV7-2 and TRBJ2-5, the CDR3 gives the full variable domain: GAGVSQSPSNKVTEKGKDVELRCDPISGHTALYWYRQSLGQGLEFLIYFQGNSAPDKSGLPSDRFSAERTGGSVSTLTIQRTQQEDSAVYLCASSFRGTSQETQYFGPGTRLLVL.